These 10 T cell receptor beta chains were all obtained from the same sample, sequenced in a study of metastatic and nonmetastatic thyroid tumors. Before thyroid surgery, none of the patients had received any treatment. Using MiXCR, TCRdb reanalyzed the PCR reads. The table has approximately 12,000 clones, 25% to 40% seen once. Specimen: tumor tissue. The receptors shown here come from a female donor with papillary thyroid cancer or a benign thyroid nodule (not recorded which). Some clones in this sample may be carry-over from other donors' samples.

The chain is built from TRBV6-5 and TRBJ1-2; D remains ambiguous. The V end was cut by 4 bases, the J end by 9 bases, with 6 bases between. The germline CDR1 and CDR2 sequences are MNHEY and SVGAGI. The CDR3 is made up of 10 amino acids. The CDR3 nucleotides read TGTGCCAGCAGTTTTAGCTGCTACACCTTC. Encoded protein: CASSFSCYTF.

This clone is labeled medium-sized. In the same sample, other DNA sequences code for this CDR3. The chain has TRBV12-3 or TRBV12-4 and TRBJ2-7; D is perhaps TRBD1 or TRBD2 (5 bases each). Trimming left V 3 bases short and J 2 bases short, with 8 bases between. This CDR3 spans 13 amino acids. The CDR3 DNA follows: TGTGCCAGCAGTTTCGGGGCAGCCTACGAGCAGTACTTC. It is translated as CASSFGAAYEQYF.

This rearrangement joins TRBV5-1 to TRBJ1-1; tentatively, D is TRBD1 (5 bases). Germline V gene data show CDR1 as SGHRS and CDR2 as YFSETQ. The CDR3 has 14 amino acids. Between the trimmed V and J ends, which lost 4 bases and 10 bases, there was a span of 20 bases. CDR3 sequence reads: CASSTGGSGAGAFF. The CDR3, as DNA: TGCGCCAGCAGCACGGGGGGTAGCGGGGCTGGAGCTTTCTTT. Using reference TRBV5-1 and TRBJ1-1 for the parts outside the CDR3, the full variable domain is KAGVTQTPRYLIKTRGQQVTLSCSPISGHRSVSWYQQTPGQGLQFLFEYFSETQRNKGNFPGRFSGRQFSNSRSEMNVSTLELGDSALYLCASSTGGSGAGAFFGQGTRLTVV.

The rearrangement uses TRBV13 and TRBJ2-1; 7 bases line up with TRBD2. Germline CDR1 reads PRHDT; CDR2 reads FYEKMQ (reference sequence). This CDR3 spans 14 amino acids. Trimming at V came to 0 bases and at J to 9 bases, leaving 5 bases not matched to a gene. Written as DNA, the CDR3 is TGTGCCAGCAGCTTAGGGGCGGGAGAGGTTGAGCAGTTCTTC. Protein: CASSLGAGEVEQFF.

This clone is classed as medium-sized. This chain links TRBV6-1 with TRBJ2-2, with 8 bases identical to TRBD2. CDR1 MNHNS and CDR2 SASEGT come from the germline V gene. The CDR3 covers 16 residues. Trimming removed 6 bases from V and 3 bases from J; junction bases left unmatched: 9. DNA for the CDR3: TGTGCCAGCAGGCCCACTAGCGGACCTTACACCGGGGAGCTGTTTTTT. Translated: CASRPTSGPYTGELFF.

V is TRBV20-1 and J is TRBJ2-6; no definite D call. Trimming shortened V by 2 bases and J by 4 bases, and 12 bases separated the two germline ends. The length of the CDR3 is 15 residues. Germline CDR1 is DFQATT and CDR2 is SNEGSKA (reference sequence). The CDR3 nucleotides read TGCAGTGCTAGACACCTTCGCTCCGGGGCCAACGTCCTGACTTTC. Amino acid sequence: CSARHLRSGANVLTF.

Judged by abundance, this clone is medium-sized. This chain links TRBV6-1 with TRBJ2-7; possible D gene TRBD1, 5 bases. The CDR3 covers 13 residues. Germline V gene lookup returns CDR1 MNHNS and CDR2 SASEGT. V lost 5 bases and J 3 bases, leaving 11 bases between the germline ends. CDR3 nucleotide sequence: TGTGCCAGCAGTCACGACAGCAGCTACGAGCAGTACTTC. Protein product: CASSHDSSYEQYF.

V is TRBV20-1 and J is TRBJ2-1; D assignment may be TRBD1 or TRBD2 (5 bases each). V was cut by 4 bases and J by 8 bases, with 18 bases left in between. This CDR3 region has 14 residues. Per the germline V gene, CDR1 is DFQATT and CDR2 is SNEGSKA (reference sequence). The CDR3 protein is CSAILGRGTHEQFF. In nucleotides, the CDR3 is TGCAGTGCTATTCTAGGCCGGGGCACCCATGAGCAGTTCTTC.

This clone was picked up many times. The chain joins TRBV7-8 to TRBJ2-1; D is tentatively TRBD1 or TRBD2 (5 bases each). The CDR3 runs to 13 residues. V lost 1 base and J 6 bases, leaving 7 bases between the germline ends. The germline V gene has CDR1 SGHVS and CDR2 FQNEAQ. The CDR3 DNA sequence: TGTGCCAGCAGCTTAGTCGGGGCCAATGAGCAGTTCTTC. This gives the protein CASSLVGANEQFF.

A remark on this clone: Possible read error: a much larger clone is one base away. The CDR3 DNA sequence: TGTGCCAGCATCCCAGAGCCGGGGGGAGAGACCCAGTACTTC. Its protein is CASIPEPGGETQYF. The rearrangement uses TRBV9 and TRBJ2-5; TRBD2 agrees at 7 bases. Per germline, CDR1 SGDLS and CDR2 YYNGEE. This CDR3 contains 14 residues. Trimming took 6 bases from V and 4 from J; bases not matched to a gene: 9.